The 5 T cell receptor beta chains presented below share a single source sample, sequenced in a study of T cell responses to AZD1222 COVID-19 vaccine (dated by TCRdb to the early 2020s). The library was obtained by the immunoSEQ multiplex PCR assay. TCRdb's version of the immuneACCESS table is confined to in-frame rearrangements and falls short of the full clone set. An unresolved V gene accounts for under half of the shortfall where checked; the remainder is of unknown origin. Within this sample are about 140,000 clones, with roughly 91% of them counted one time only. Approximately 3% of the sample belongs to the ten largest clones. This specimen's time point label, interpreted: about 28 days (+/-7) after the second vaccine dose. The material was peripheral blood, obtained 28 days after the second AZD1222 dose. All receptors derive from an adult who received the AZD1222 COVID-19 vaccine.

The chain combines TRBV30 with TRBJ1-1; tentative D call: TRBD1 (6 bases). V lost 2 bases, J lost 0 bases, and 13 bases lay in between. This CDR3 is built from 15 residues. Germline loops: CDR1 GTSNPN, CDR2 SVGIG (reference sequence). CDR3 loop: CAWSHKGDMNTEAFF. In DNA, the CDR3 is TGTGCCTGGAGTCATAAGGGGGACATGAACACTGAAGCTTTCTTT.

The genes are TRBV19 and TRBJ1-2; D ambiguous. In germline, CDR1 is LNHDA, CDR2 SQIVND (reference sequence). This CDR3 has 14 amino acids. Trimming removed 2 bases from V and 4 bases from J, with 11 bases in between. The CDR3 nucleotides read TGTGCCAGTAGTATATCGGGCAGCGGCTATGGCTACACCTTC. It specifies CASSISGSGYGYTF.

This clone was recorded only once. The chain combines TRBV5-1 with TRBJ2-3; D not resolved. Between the trimmed V and J ends, which lost 0 bases and 6 bases, there was a span of 5 bases. Germline values: CDR1 SGHRS, CDR2 YFSETQ. The CDR3 totals 12 residues. For the CDR3, the DNA is TGCGCCAGCAGCTTGGAACGGGATACGCAGTATTTT. Translating it yields CASSLERDTQYF.

V and J are TRBV6-5 and TRBJ1-6; 8 positions agree with TRBD1. Per germline, CDR1 MNHEY and CDR2 SVGAGI. The junction had 10 bases not matched to a gene; V was cut back by 11 bases and J by 7 bases. The CDR3 has 14 amino acids. CDR3 residues: CAGSRDRQNSPLHF. CDR3 coding DNA: TGTGCCGGGTCGCGGGACAGGCAGAATTCACCCCTCCACTTT.

The chain couples TRBV4-1 to TRBJ2-7; TRBD2 matches 8 bases. In germline, CDR1 is MGHRA, CDR2 YSYEKL. The V and J ends lost 4 bases and 0 bases, in that order; junction bases with no gene match: 11. The CDR3 loop spans 17 amino acids. CDR3 loop: CASSRGLAPFSSYEQYF. CDR3 in DNA: TGCGCCAGCAGCCGCGGACTAGCCCCCTTTAGCTCCTACGAGCAGTACTTC.